The source of this TCR beta chain is a study of T cells in Graves' hyperthyroidism and ophthalmopathy. V was clipped by 2 bases and J by 2 bases; unmatched bases: 12. This CDR3 contains 18 residues. The germline V gene encodes CDR1 MGHRA and CDR2 YSYEKL. Amplified TCR beta CDR3 regions came from RNA transcripts. Carried out on the TCR CDR3, a first-round RT-PCR used the HTBI primer set. TCRdb ran MiXCR on the multiplex PCR reads and lists one entry per CDR3 protein. The sample has about 500,000 distinct CDR3 sequences, approximately 16% seen once. Sequenced material: blood. The genes are TRBV4-1 and TRBJ2-1, with TRBD2 identical over 7 bases. The TCR was taken from a woman younger than 30 with Graves' hyperthyroidism. The chain's CDR3 is CASSQSSKLGGAYNEQFF. The CDR3 DNA is TGCGCCAGCAGCCAATCCTCAAAGTTGGGGGGGGCCTACAATGAGCAGTTCTTC.